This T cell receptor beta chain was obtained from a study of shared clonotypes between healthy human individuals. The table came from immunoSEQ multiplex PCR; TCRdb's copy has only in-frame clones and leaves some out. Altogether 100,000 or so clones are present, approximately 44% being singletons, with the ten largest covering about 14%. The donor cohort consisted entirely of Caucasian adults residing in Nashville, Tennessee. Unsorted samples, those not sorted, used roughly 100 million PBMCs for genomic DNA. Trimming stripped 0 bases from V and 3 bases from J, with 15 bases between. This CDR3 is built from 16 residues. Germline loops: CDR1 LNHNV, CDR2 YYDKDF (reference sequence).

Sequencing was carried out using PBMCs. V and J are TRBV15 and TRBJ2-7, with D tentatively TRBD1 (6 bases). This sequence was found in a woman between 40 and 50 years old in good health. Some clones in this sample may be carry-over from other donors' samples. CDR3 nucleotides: TGTGCCACCAGCAGAGATCGCCTTGAGGACAGCTACGAGCAGTACTTC. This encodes CATSRDRLEDSYEQYF.